This TCR beta chain was identified in a study of early T cells in non-severe SARS-CoV-2 infection. Looking at the study overall: Unsorted whole-blood RNA was sequenced in bulk, leaving chains unpaired. Findings and limits, study-wide: Reliance on VDJdb matching favored anti-spike CD8 responses; private and CD4 specificities were missed.

Remarks on this clonotype: Its antigen remains unidentified.

Individual cDNA molecules received unique molecular identifiers during library preparation. TCRdb used MiXCR to reprocess the 5' RACE reads, holding one entry per CDR3 protein. Of 45,000 or so distinct CDR3 sequences listed, roughly a tenth are singletons. There are 12 residues in the CDR3. Germline V gene data show CDR1 as MNHEY and CDR2 as SVGEGT. Between the trimmed V and J ends, which lost 4 bases and 8 bases, there was a span of 11 bases. The sequence derives from an adult who was a healthcare worker with PCR-confirmed SARS-CoV-2 infection or an uninfected control (not recorded which). The chain couples TRBV6-2 or TRBV6-3 to TRBJ1-2, with D unclear. The specimen was whole blood. The CDR3 protein is CASSSTAGGYTF. In nucleotides, the CDR3 is TGTGCCAGCAGTTCCACCGCGGGGGGCTACACCTTC.